A selection of T cell receptor beta chains follows, all from one sample in a study of CD8+CD57+ T cells in acquired aplastic anemia. TCRdb reanalysed the reads using MiXCR and keeps one entry per CDR3 protein. Of approximately 300,000 distinct CDR3 sequences listed, roughly 61% were seen once; the top ten hold approximately 1.2%. Sequences were obtained from sorted CD4+, CD8+, or CD8+CD57+ T cells (not recorded which) from PBMCs. The receptors shown here come from a human donor with aplastic anemia. Each CDR3 is given with its conserved first and last residue. Each record gives: J gene, D gene, V gene, clone size, CDR3 DNA, CDR3 protein. The D gene is left open where the match is weak. Clone size appears in some rows only: once, few, many, or a class for an expanded clone.

j_call: TRBJ1-5
d_call: TRBD1
v_call: TRBV7-2
clone_size: .
cdr3_nt: TGTGCCAGCAGCGCCCCGAGACAGGGGAATCAGCCCCAGCATTTT
cdr3_aa: CASSAPRQGNQPQHF

j_call: TRBJ2-5
d_call: TRBD2
v_call: TRBV9
clone_size: .
cdr3_nt: TGTGCCAGCAGCCCGTACCGACTAGCGGGAGGAATAGAGACCCAGTACTTC
cdr3_aa: CASSPYRLAGGIETQYF

j_call: TRBJ1-1
d_call: .
v_call: TRBV25-1
clone_size: few
cdr3_nt: TGTGCCAGCAGTGAACGGGGGGCGGTGAACACTGAAGCTTTCTTT
cdr3_aa: CASSERGAVNTEAFF

j_call: TRBJ2-3
d_call: TRBD2
v_call: TRBV11-3
clone_size: many
cdr3_nt: TGTGCCAGCAGCTTCGGTGGCGGGAGTACAGATACGCAGTATTTT
cdr3_aa: CASSFGGGSTDTQYF

j_call: TRBJ2-5
d_call: .
v_call: TRBV5-1
clone_size: .
cdr3_nt: TGCGCCAGCAGCTCCCTGGGGAATAGCCGCGAAGAGACCCAGTACTTC
cdr3_aa: CASSSLGNSREETQYF

j_call: TRBJ1-1
d_call: .
v_call: TRBV19
clone_size: .
cdr3_nt: TGTGCCAGTAGCCGAGATGGGGCCACTGAAGCTTTCTTT
cdr3_aa: CASSRDGATEAFF

j_call: TRBJ2-3
d_call: TRBD2
v_call: TRBV10-3
clone_size: .
cdr3_nt: TGTGCCATCAGGGGTGGCCTAGCGGACAAACTTAGCACAGATACGCAGTATTTT
cdr3_aa: CAIRGGLADKLSTDTQYF

j_call: TRBJ2-1
d_call: .
v_call: TRBV19
clone_size: .
cdr3_nt: TGTGCCAGTAGTACCCCCTACGATGAGCAGTTCTTC
cdr3_aa: CASSTPYDEQFF

j_call: TRBJ2-3
d_call: TRBD1
v_call: TRBV10-3
clone_size: .
cdr3_nt: TGTGCCATCAGTGTTGGGACAGGGGACACAGATACGCAGTATTTT
cdr3_aa: CAISVGTGDTDTQYF

j_call: TRBJ2-2
d_call: TRBD2
v_call: TRBV7-3
clone_size: .
cdr3_nt: TGTGCCAGCAGGACTAGCGGGGGGAACACCGGGGAGCTGTTTTTT
cdr3_aa: CASRTSGGNTGELFF

j_call: TRBJ1-4
d_call: TRBD1
v_call: TRBV3-1
clone_size: many
cdr3_nt: TGTGCCAGCAGCCAACAGGGGGCTAGTGAAAAACTGTTTTTT
cdr3_aa: CASSQQGASEKLFF

j_call: TRBJ1-6
d_call: .
v_call: TRBV7-8
clone_size: .
cdr3_nt: TGTGCCAGCAGCTTAAGAGGGACAACCACCTATAATTCACCCCTCCACTTT
cdr3_aa: CASSLRGTTTYNSPLHF

j_call: TRBJ1-1
d_call: TRBD1
v_call: TRBV12-3/TRBV12-4
clone_size: .
cdr3_nt: TGTGCCAGCAGTTTAAGAAGGACAGGGGGATACGAGACTGAAGCTTTCTTT
cdr3_aa: CASSLRRTGGYETEAFF

j_call: TRBJ2-1
d_call: .
v_call: TRBV7-6
clone_size: once
cdr3_nt: TGTGCCAGCAGTGCGGGGGCCGTGGATGAGCAGTTCTTC
cdr3_aa: CASSAGAVDEQFF

j_call: TRBJ2-1
d_call: TRBD2
v_call: TRBV20-1
clone_size: .
cdr3_nt: TGCAGTGCGTCCGGGACTAGCGTTTTGGTTGAGCAGTTCTTC
cdr3_aa: CSASGTSVLVEQFF

j_call: TRBJ1-3
d_call: .
v_call: TRBV28
clone_size: few
cdr3_nt: TGTGCCAGCAGTTTACACGGACTGTTCTCTGGAAACACCATATATTTT
cdr3_aa: CASSLHGLFSGNTIYF

j_call: TRBJ2-7
d_call: .
v_call: TRBV7-2
clone_size: .
cdr3_nt: TGTGCCAGCAGCTTAGGTCCGGACAGACCCAAAGCCCACTTC
cdr3_aa: CASSLGPDRPKAHF

j_call: TRBJ2-5
d_call: .
v_call: TRBV5-1
clone_size: .
cdr3_nt: TGCGCCAGCGGCTCCCTCGCGACAAAAGAGACCCAGTACTTC
cdr3_aa: CASGSLATKETQYF

j_call: TRBJ2-7
d_call: .
v_call: TRBV6-1
clone_size: many
cdr3_nt: TGTGCCAGCAGTGAAGCCCGCCTGGGGCGCTACGAGCAGTACTTC
cdr3_aa: CASSEARLGRYEQYF

j_call: TRBJ1-6
d_call: .
v_call: TRBV20-1
clone_size: many
cdr3_nt: TGCAGTGCCCGCCCAACAGGGACGACGAATTCACCCCTCCACTTT
cdr3_aa: CSARPTGTTNSPLHF

j_call: TRBJ1-1
d_call: .
v_call: TRBV20-1
clone_size: .
cdr3_nt: TGCAGTGCTAGCGAGGGGGGGAGGACTGAAGCTTTCTTT
cdr3_aa: CSASEGGRTEAFF

j_call: TRBJ2-1
d_call: .
v_call: TRBV6-1
clone_size: .
cdr3_nt: TGTGCCAGCACCGACTGGGGGAGGAATGAGCAGTTCTTC
cdr3_aa: CASTDWGRNEQFF

j_call: TRBJ2-5
d_call: .
v_call: TRBV5-6
clone_size: .
cdr3_nt: TGTGCCAGCAGCTTGTTGGGCCCAGCGAGGGAGACCCAGTACTTC
cdr3_aa: CASSLLGPARETQYF

j_call: TRBJ2-2
d_call: TRBD2
v_call: TRBV9
clone_size: .
cdr3_nt: TGTGCCAGCAGCGTAGCCCCCGCGGGGGAGCAGTTTTTT
cdr3_aa: CASSVAPAGEQFF

j_call: TRBJ2-7
d_call: .
v_call: TRBV20-1
clone_size: .
cdr3_nt: TGCAGTGCTAGATGGGGTGGGAACTACGAGCAGTACTTC
cdr3_aa: CSARWGGNYEQYF

j_call: TRBJ1-2
d_call: TRBD1
v_call: TRBV3-1
clone_size: many
cdr3_nt: TGTGCCAGCAGCCACGACAGGGTTACGGCCCCTTACACCTTC
cdr3_aa: CASSHDRVTAPYTF

j_call: TRBJ1-3
d_call: .
v_call: TRBV5-8
clone_size: many
cdr3_nt: TGTGCCAGCAGCTTTGGCAGGGAAACTGGAAACACCATATATTTT
cdr3_aa: CASSFGRETGNTIYF

j_call: TRBJ2-7
d_call: TRBD1
v_call: TRBV19
clone_size: few
cdr3_nt: TGTGCCAGTAGTGATAGGACAGGCTCCTACGAGCAGTACTTC
cdr3_aa: CASSDRTGSYEQYF

j_call: TRBJ1-6
d_call: TRBD1
v_call: TRBV5-1
clone_size: .
cdr3_nt: TGCGCCAGCAGTACAGAGGGCCTCAGGGGGCTATCCCTCCACTTT
cdr3_aa: CASSTEGLRGLSLHF